What follows are 14 T cell receptor beta chains derived from one specimen sequenced in a study of T cells in Graves' hyperthyroidism and ophthalmopathy (dated by TCRdb to between 2017 and 2020). The protocol used for the library was multiplex PCR. The sequencer listed for this sample is Illumina HiSeq 2000. Amplification of TCR beta CDR3 regions was carried out from RNA transcripts. A first-round RT-PCR of the TCR CDR3 used the HTBI primer set with the Qiagen OneStep RT-PCR kit. TCRdb passed the public sequencing reads through fastp at Q25 and MiXCR, retaining productive beta sequences. Merged by CDR3 protein, the rows form single entries marked with the most common genes and DNA. This sample gives about 260,000 distinct CDR3 sequences in total; roughly 15% of them show up just once. The ten most abundant clones make up 25% to 30% of the sample. The sequenced material came from blood. The receptors were gathered from a woman in her late teens or twenties with Graves' ophthalmopathy.

This clonotype was observed many times. The chain is built from TRBV5-1 and TRBJ1-1; no firm D call. This CDR3 comprises 13 residues. The germline gives CDR1 SGHRS, CDR2 YFSETQ. The ends were cut back, 5 bases at V and 2 bases at J, with 10 bases in the middle. Here the CDR3 reads CASSTNPNTEAFF. The CDR3 nucleotides read TGCGCCAGCAGTACGAACCCAAACACTGAAGCTTTCTTT.

This clonotype was detected ten times or more. The chain carries TRBV6-2 or TRBV6-3 and TRBJ2-1; 7 bases fit TRBD2. The CDR3 is 14 residues long. Per germline, CDR1 MNHEY and CDR2 SVGEGT. V lost 7 bases, J lost 3 bases, and 6 bases stayed unmatched. In DNA, the CDR3 is TGTGCCAGCACTAAGGCGGGAGTCTACAATGAGCAGTTCTTC. Amino acids: CASTKAGVYNEQFF.

The sample holds many counts of this clonotype. The chain recombines TRBV11-1 with TRBJ1-1; no clear D. CDR1 is SGHAT, CDR2 FQDESV, per germline (reference sequence). The CDR3 has 12 residues. Trimming took off 5 bases at V and 7 bases at J, with 11 bases between the two ends. The CDR3 loop is CASSPTHNEAFF. The CDR3, as DNA: TGTGCCAGCAGCCCTACACATAATGAAGCTTTCTTT.

The chain carries TRBV3-1 and TRBJ2-1; 15 nucleotides line up with TRBD2. This CDR3 has 16 residues. Germline loops: CDR1 LGHDT, CDR2 YNNKEL (reference sequence). Trimming took 6 bases from V and 8 from J; bases not matched to a gene: 8. CDR3 bases: TGTGCCAGCAGTCTAGACGGGACTAGCGGGAGGTATGAGCAGTTCTTC. Its translation: CASSLDGTSGRYEQFF.

CDR3 sequence: CASSDRTGIEGTDTQYF. CDR3 bases: TGTGCCAGCAGTGACAGGACAGGGATAGAAGGCACAGATACGCAGTATTTT. The chain links TRBV6-2 or TRBV6-3 to TRBJ2-3; 8 nucleotides align to TRBD1. The CDR3 has 17 residues. The germline V gene encodes CDR1 MNHEY and CDR2 SVGEGT. With V trimmed by 5 bases and J by 1 base, 11 bases remained unmatched.

This chain links TRBV20-1 with TRBJ2-7; 9 bases fit TRBD2. The CDR3 contains 13 residues. Germline CDR1 DFQATT, CDR2 SNEGSKA (reference sequence). The CDR3: CSLTSGQPYEQYF. The CDR3 region has the DNA TGCAGCCTCACTAGCGGGCAACCCTACGAGCAGTACTTC.

This clonotype was detected ten times or more. The chain has TRBV2 and TRBJ2-5; TRBD1 matches at 8 bases. The CDR3 loop spans 16 amino acids. V lost 2 bases and J lost 5; bases outside the gene matches: 10. From germline, CDR1 is SNHLY and CDR2 FYNNEI. The CDR3, as DNA: TGTGCCAGCAGTGAAAGTGACAGGGGAACGGGGGAGACCCAGTACTTC. Its protein is CASSESDRGTGETQYF.

The genes are TRBV28 and TRBJ1-1; 7 bases map to TRBD1. J was trimmed by 3 bases and V by 5 bases; bases with no gene match: 9. Germline CDR1 MDHEN, CDR2 SYDVKM. The CDR3 consists of 15 residues. Here the CDR3 reads CASSPPGGWDTEAFF. The CDR3 nucleotides read TGTGCCAGCAGTCCCCCAGGGGGTTGGGACACTGAAGCTTTCTTT.

This clonotype has ten or more counts. The chain employs TRBV7-8 and TRBJ1-5, with TRBD1 matching 7 bases. Germline assignment: CDR1 SGHVS and CDR2 FQNEAQ. This CDR3 is built from 13 residues. The trim removed 6 bases at V and 7 bases at J, leaving 6 bases unmatched. The DNA for the CDR3 is TGTGCCAGCAGTGACAGGGTCGGGCAGCCCCAGCATTTT. Translating it yields CASSDRVGQPQHF.

In its sample, this clonotype was seen many times. CDR3 region: CSARDRTGGTGELFF. The CDR3 nucleotides read TGCAGTGCTAGAGATAGGACAGGGGGGACCGGGGAGCTGTTTTTT. This rearrangement joins TRBV20-1 to TRBJ2-2; 10 bases are a match to TRBD1. J gave up 5 bases and V 0 bases, and 3 bases lay outside the gene matches. Germline V gene sequence: CDR1 DFQATT, CDR2 SNEGSKA (reference sequence). CDR3 length equals 15 residues.

This clonotype was detected many times. This rearrangement joins TRBV20-1 to TRBJ2-1; 8 bases map to TRBD2. V shed 0 bases, J shed 0 bases, and the junction held 16 bases outside the gene matches. This CDR3 spans 20 amino acids. Germline V gene sequence: CDR1 DFQATT, CDR2 SNEGSKA (reference sequence). The CDR3 protein is CSARDFKGLAGLSSYNEQFF. In DNA form, the CDR3 reads TGCAGTGCTAGAGATTTTAAGGGGCTAGCGGGTCTTAGCTCCTACAATGAGCAGTTCTTC.

The CDR3 coding sequence is TGTGCCAGCTCACCGTACAGGGGGCAAGAGACCCAGTACTTC. This translates into CASSPYRGQETQYF. This chain connects TRBV18 to TRBJ2-5; 8 bases fit TRBD1. This CDR3 is 14 amino acids long. Germline V gene lookup returns CDR1 KGHSH and CDR2 LQKENI. J gave up 2 bases and V 3 bases, and 2 bases lay outside the gene matches.

This clonotype appeared a few times. The chain employs TRBV5-1 and TRBJ2-2; D remains unclear. The germline gives CDR1 SGHRS, CDR2 YFSETQ. Deletions cut 1 base from V and 7 bases from J, with 14 bases between. The CDR3 has 15 residues. In DNA, the CDR3 is TGCGCCAGCAGCTTGACTTCCGGGCGTAGCGGGGAGCTGTTTTTT. Its protein product is CASSLTSGRSGELFF.

This clonotype was seen repeatedly, ten times or more. The chain carries TRBV27 and TRBJ1-5; no definite D call. V lost 8 bases to trimming and J lost 0 bases, with 11 bases between them. This CDR3 has 14 residues. From germline, CDR1 is MNHEY and CDR2 SMNVEV (reference sequence). CDR3 residues: CASRPGNSNQPQHF. The CDR3 bases are TGTGCCAGCCGCCCGGGGAATAGCAATCAGCCCCAGCATTTT.